This record covers a single TCR beta chain. Antigen specificity is unknown. This sample is drawn from a study of CD8+CD57+ T cells in acquired aplastic anemia. Overall study context: Healthy donors gave approximately 10 million reads on average for CD4+ cells.

The template used for profiling TCR beta VDJ and CDR3 was genomic DNA. TCRdb re-called the reads with MiXCR, one entry per CDR3 protein. The table lists about 42,000 distinct CDR3 sequences, 68% of them singletons. Study outcomes and limitations: Both patients and controls carried the same twenty-nine CD8+ CDR3 sequences.

CDR1 SQVTM and CDR2 ANQGSEA come from the germline V gene. The CDR3 is made up of 15 amino acids. V lost 0 bases and J 6 bases, leaving 17 bases between the germline ends. The source of this sequence is a human donor in good health, serving as a control. The chain couples TRBV29-1 to TRBJ1-1, with a tentative D call TRBD1 (5 bases). Sequenced input: sorted CD4+, CD8+, or CD8+CD57+ T cells (not recorded which) from PBMCs. Here the CDR3 reads CSVEDGTAGRPEAFF. The DNA of the CDR3 is TGCAGCGTTGAAGATGGGACCGCAGGGAGGCCTGAAGCTTTCTTT.